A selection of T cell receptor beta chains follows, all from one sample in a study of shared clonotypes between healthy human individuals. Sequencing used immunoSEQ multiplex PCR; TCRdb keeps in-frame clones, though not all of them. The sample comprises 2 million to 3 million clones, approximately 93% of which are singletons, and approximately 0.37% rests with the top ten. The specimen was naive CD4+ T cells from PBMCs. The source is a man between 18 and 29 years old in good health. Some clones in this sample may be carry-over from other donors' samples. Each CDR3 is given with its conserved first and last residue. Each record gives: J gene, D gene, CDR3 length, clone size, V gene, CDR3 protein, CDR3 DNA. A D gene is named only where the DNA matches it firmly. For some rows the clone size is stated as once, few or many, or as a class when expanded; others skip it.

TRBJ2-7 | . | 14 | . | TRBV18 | CASSPSGFSYEQYF | TGTGCCAGCTCACCATCAGGGTTCTCCTACGAGCAGTACTTC
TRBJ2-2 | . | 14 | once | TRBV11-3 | CASSRWGAGGELFF | TGTGCCAGCAGTCGTTGGGGGGCCGGCGGGGAGCTGTTTTTT
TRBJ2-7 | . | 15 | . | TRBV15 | CATSPIAGTSSEQYF | TGTGCCACCAGCCCTATCGCCGGGACTTCAAGCGAGCAGTACTTC
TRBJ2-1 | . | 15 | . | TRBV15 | CATSRDPINYNEQFF | TGTGCCACCAGCCGGGACCCCATCAACTACAATGAGCAGTTCTTC
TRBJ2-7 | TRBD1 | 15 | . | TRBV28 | CASRTPGQVFYEQYF | TGTGCCAGCAGGACCCCGGGACAGGTCTTCTACGAGCAGTACTTC
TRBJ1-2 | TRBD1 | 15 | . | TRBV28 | CASRGVDRGNYGYTF | TGTGCCAGTCGGGGGGTGGACAGGGGAAACTATGGCTACACCTTC
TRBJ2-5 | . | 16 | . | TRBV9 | CASSVGLLMREETQYF | TGTGCCAGCAGCGTAGGTCTTCTTATGCGGGAAGAGACCCAGTACTTC
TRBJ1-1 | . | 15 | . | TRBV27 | CASSPHSTGQLEAFF | TGTGCCAGCAGTCCCCATTCCACCGGACAGTTAGAAGCTTTCTTT
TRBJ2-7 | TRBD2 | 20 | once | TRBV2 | CASIRGRRLTSGRYPYEQYF | TGTGCCAGCATCAGGGGCCGACGCCTGACTAGCGGGAGGTACCCCTACGAGCAGTACTTC
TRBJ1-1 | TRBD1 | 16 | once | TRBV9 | CASSRQGQGADTEAFF | TGTGCCAGCAGTCGACAGGGACAGGGGGCGGACACTGAAGCTTTCTTT
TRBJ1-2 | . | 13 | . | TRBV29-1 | CSVALAGSYGYTF | TGCAGCGTTGCCCTCGCCGGAAGCTATGGCTACACCTTC
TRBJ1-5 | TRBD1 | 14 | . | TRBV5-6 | CASSWGQSGQPQHF | TGTGCCAGCAGCTGGGGACAGAGCGGTCAGCCCCAGCATTTT
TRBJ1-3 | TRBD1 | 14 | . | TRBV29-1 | CSVGYRGSGNTIYF | TGCAGCGTTGGATACAGGGGCTCTGGAAACACCATATATTTT
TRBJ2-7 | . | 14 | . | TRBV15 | CATRGAGQSYEQYF | TGTGCCACAAGAGGTGCGGGACAGTCCTACGAGCAGTACTTC
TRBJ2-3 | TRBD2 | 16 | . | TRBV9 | CASSGVAGATTDTQYF | TGTGCCAGCAGCGGAGTAGCGGGAGCTACCACAGATACGCAGTATTTT
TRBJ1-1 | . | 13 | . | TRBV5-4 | CASSPTPNTEAFF | TGTGCCAGCAGCCCAACGCCGAACACTGAAGCTTTCTTT
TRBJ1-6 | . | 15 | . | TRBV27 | CASSLYSPPLSPLHF | TGTGCCAGCAGTTTGTATTCCCCTCCGCTTTCACCCCTCCACTTT
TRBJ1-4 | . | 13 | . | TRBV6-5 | CASSFDSNEKLFF | TGTGCCAGCAGTTTTGACAGTAATGAAAAACTGTTTTTT
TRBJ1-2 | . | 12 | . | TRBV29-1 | CSATGTDYGYTF | TGCAGCGCAACCGGGACGGACTATGGCTACACCTTC
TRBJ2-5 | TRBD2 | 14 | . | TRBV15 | CATSPTSEGETQYF | TGTGCCACCAGCCCGACTAGCGAGGGAGAGACCCAGTACTTC
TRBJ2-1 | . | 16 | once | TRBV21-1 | CASSTTGTSSYNEQFF | TGTGCCAGCAGCACGACAGGGACGAGCTCCTACAATGAGCAGTTCTTC
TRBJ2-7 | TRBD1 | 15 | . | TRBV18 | CASSQGQAISYEQYF | TGTGCCAGCTCACAGGGACAGGCAATCTCCTACGAGCAGTACTTC
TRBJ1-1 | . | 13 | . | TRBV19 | CASSGGKATEAFF | TGTGCCAGTAGTGGAGGAAAGGCCACTGAAGCTTTCTTT
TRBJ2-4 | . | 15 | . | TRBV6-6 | CASSSTGKAKNIQYF | TGTGCCAGCAGCTCAACCGGAAAGGCCAAAAACATTCAGTACTTC
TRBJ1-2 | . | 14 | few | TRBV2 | CASGGPMRGDGYTF | TGTGCCAGCGGGGGGCCGATGCGGGGAGATGGCTACACCTTC
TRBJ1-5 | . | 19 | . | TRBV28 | CASTNFRSTQTYSNQPQHF | TGTGCCAGCACTAACTTCAGGTCGACACAGACTTATAGCAATCAGCCCCAGCATTTT
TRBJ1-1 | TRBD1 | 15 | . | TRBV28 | CASSSPGQGDTEAFF | TGTGCCAGCAGTTCACCAGGACAGGGAGACACTGAAGCTTTCTTT
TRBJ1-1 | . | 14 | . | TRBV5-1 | CASSPRTVNTEAFF | TGCGCCAGCAGCCCTCGGACCGTGAACACTGAAGCTTTCTTT
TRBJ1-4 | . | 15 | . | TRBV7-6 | CASSPPGLGDEKLFF | TGTGCCAGCAGCCCCCCAGGGTTGGGGGATGAAAAACTGTTTTTT
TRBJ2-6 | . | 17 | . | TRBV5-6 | CASSLDRVFSGANVLTF | TGTGCCAGCAGCTTGGACAGGGTTTTTTCTGGGGCCAACGTCCTGACTTTC
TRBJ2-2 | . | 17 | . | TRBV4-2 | CASSPPAGRGNTGELFF | TGTGCCAGCAGCCCCCCCGCGGGCAGGGGAAACACCGGGGAGCTGTTTTTT
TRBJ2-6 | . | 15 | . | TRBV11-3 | CASSIGGSGANVLTF | TGTGCCAGCAGCATTGGGGGATCTGGGGCCAACGTCCTGACTTTC
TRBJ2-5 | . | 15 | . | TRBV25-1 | CASSDPRTKQETQYF | TGTGCCAGCAGTGACCCGCGGACGAAACAAGAGACCCAGTACTTC
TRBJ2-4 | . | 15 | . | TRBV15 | CATSRRGGGGDIQYF | TGTGCCACCAGCCGACGGGGAGGGGGTGGGGACATTCAGTACTTC
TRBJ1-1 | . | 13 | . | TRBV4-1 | CASSPEGWGEAFF | TGCGCCAGCAGCCCCGAGGGGTGGGGGGAAGCTTTCTTT
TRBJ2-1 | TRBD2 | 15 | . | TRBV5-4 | CASSFKLAGGGEQFF | TGTGCCAGCAGCTTTAAGCTAGCGGGGGGAGGAGAGCAGTTCTTC